This passage covers 9 T cell receptor beta chains from one sample sequenced in a study of CD8 T cells in Susac syndrome (dated by TCRdb to between 2017 and 2020). Preparation of the library involved the immunoSEQ multiplex PCR assay. RNA was extracted with the RNeasy kit and about 0.5 to 1 ug was reverse transcribed using random hexamers. TCRdb trimmed the raw reads at Q25, called clones with MiXCR and kept productive beta chains. Each entry merges the rows of one CDR3 protein and shows their most common DNA and genes. The sample has some 110,000 distinct CDR3 sequences on record, just under 95% of them singletons. The top ten clones comprise around 0.085% of the sample. Source material: CD4+ T cells from PBMCs. The origin of the receptors is a human donor with multiple sclerosis.

This sequence joins TRBV3-1 and TRBJ1-4, with no clear D. With 2 bases removed from V and 8 bases from J, the gap between germline ends came to 9 bases. Germline CDR1 and CDR2: LGHDT and YNNKEL (reference sequence). CDR3 length: 13 residues. The CDR3: CASSQTRREKLFF. The CDR3, as DNA: TGTGCCAGCAGCCAAACCCGAAGGGAAAAACTGTTTTTT.

The genes are TRBV7-2 and TRBJ2-1; a weak D match, TRBD1 (6 bases). Trimming took off 2 bases at V and 3 bases at J, with 11 bases between the two ends. Per germline, CDR1 SGHTA and CDR2 FQGNSA. CDR3 size: 15 residues. The CDR3 loop reads CASSLSQGNYNEQFF. DNA of the CDR3: TGTGCCAGCAGCTTAAGCCAGGGGAACTACAATGAGCAGTTCTTC. The full variable domain, its missing parts supplied by reference TRBV7-2 and TRBJ2-1, is GAGVSQSPSNKVTEKGKDVELRCDPISGHTALYWYRQSLGQGLEFLIYFQGNSAPDKSGLPSDRFSAERTGGSVSTLTIQRTQQEDSAVYLCASSLSQGNYNEQFFGPGTRLTVL.

This clonotype showed up just once. The rearrangement links TRBV10-3 to TRBJ1-2; no clear D gene. Trimming shortened V by 6 bases and J by 8 bases, and 19 bases separated the two germline ends. The CDR3 is 14 residues long. Germline values: CDR1 ENHRY, CDR2 SYGVKD. CDR3 amino acids: CAISRKTDFLGYTF. CDR3 in DNA: TGTGCCATCAGCCGTAAGACTGATTTTCTCGGCTACACCTTC.

The gene calls are TRBV3-1 and TRBJ1-4, with TRBD1 matching over 8 bases. The V gene end was trimmed by 4 bases and the J gene end by 6 bases; junction bases not matched to a gene: 10. The CDR3 runs 16 residues. Germline V gene data show CDR1 as LGHDT and CDR2 as YNNKEL (reference sequence). The CDR3 region has the DNA TGTGCCAGCAGCCCCGGACAGGGTGTTAGGTATGAAAAACTGTTTTTT. As protein: CASSPGQGVRYEKLFF.

The chain employs TRBV2 and TRBJ1-5; D uncertain. CDR3 length equals 8 residues. From germline, CDR1 is SNHLY and CDR2 FYNNEI. In DNA form, the CDR3 reads TGTGCAAATCAGCCCCAGCATTTT. It yields the protein CANQPQHF.

The chain links TRBV2 to TRBJ2-3; a possible D gene is TRBD2 (6 bases). The CDR3 runs 12 residues. Trimming removed 2 bases from V and 14 bases from J, with 14 bases in between. Germline V gene sequence: CDR1 SNHLY, CDR2 FYNNEI. Here the CDR3 DNA reads TGTGCCAGCAGTGAAAGTGGGCGGCGGGGGTATTTT. Residues: CASSESGRRGYF. Supplemented by reference TRBV2 and TRBJ2-3, the full variable domain reads EPEVTQTPSHQVTQMGQEVILRCVPISNHLYFYWYRQILGQKVEFLVSFYNNEISEKSEIFDDQFSVERPDGSNFTLKIRSTKLEDSAMYFCASSESGRRGYFGPGTRLTVL.

The rearrangement links TRBV20-1 to TRBJ1-1; D is uncertain. V lost 0 bases to trimming and J lost 4 bases, with 15 bases between them. CDR1 and CDR2 (germline): DFQATT, SNEGSKA (reference sequence). This CDR3 region has 15 residues. The CDR3 sequence: CSARDSGLGITEAFF. In DNA, the CDR3 is TGCAGTGCTAGAGATTCGGGTTTGGGAATCACTGAAGCTTTCTTT.

The chain is built from TRBV18 and TRBJ1-1; D call uncertain. This CDR3 region has 13 residues. Looked up from germline, CDR1 is KGHSH and CDR2 is LQKENI. Trimming removed 6 bases from V and 6 bases from J, with 14 bases in between. The CDR3 bases are TGTGCCAGCTCCTCTCAAAAGGTCCCTGAAGCTTTCTTT. It codes for CASSSQKVPEAFF.

The chain is built from TRBV20-1 and TRBJ2-7; TRBD2 might be the D (5 bases). CDR3 size: 14 residues. Trimming took off 2 bases at V and 1 base at J, with 12 bases between the two ends. The germline V gene has CDR1 DFQATT and CDR2 SNEGSKA (reference sequence). The CDR3 nucleotides read TGCAGTGCTAGATCCCGACTACATTCCTACGAGCAGTACTTC. Protein sequence: CSARSRLHSYEQYF.